A selection of T cell receptor beta chains follows, all from one sample in a study of OX40 agonist ivuxolimab in advanced cancers. Using immunoSEQ multiplex PCR, the repertoire was profiled, and TCRdb retains in-frame clones only, with some absent. This sample carries 73,000 or so clones, 85% of them seen once, and the ten largest clones take approximately 0.65%. Sample: CD4+ or CD8+ T cells sorted from blood, taken in a trial of the OX40 agonist ivuxolimab. These TCRs come from an adult with an advanced solid tumor such as melanoma, head and neck, liver or kidney cancer. Each CDR3 is given with its conserved first and last residue. Fields, in order: V gene, clone size, D gene, J gene, CDR3 DNA, CDR3 protein. A D gene is named only where the DNA matches it firmly. Clone size is stated in some rows and not others, as once, few, many or a class when expanded.

V: TRBV6-5
size: .
D: TRBD1
J: TRBJ2-7
DNA: TGTGCCAGCAGTCCCGGGACAGCGTCCTACGAGCAGTACTTC
CDR3: CASSPGTASYEQYF

V: TRBV11-2
size: few
D: TRBD1
J: TRBJ1-2
DNA: TGTGCCAGCAGCTCACAGGGGTTTGGCTACACCTTC
CDR3: CASSSQGFGYTF

V: TRBV7-9
size: few
D: .
J: TRBJ2-5
DNA: TGTGCCAGCAGCTTAGTACAGAGAGAGACCCAGTACTTC
CDR3: CASSLVQRETQYF

V: TRBV7-9
size: .
D: .
J: TRBJ1-4
DNA: TGTGCCAGCAGCTTAGAGGGTGCAACCCGGGGCGCTGAAAAACTGTTTTTT
CDR3: CASSLEGATRGAEKLFF

V: TRBV27
size: .
D: .
J: TRBJ1-6
DNA: TGTGCCAGCAGTTTACAATCGGGGGTGGGTTCACCCCTCCACTTT
CDR3: CASSLQSGVGSPLHF

V: TRBV6-6
size: .
D: .
J: TRBJ2-6
DNA: TGTGCCAGCAGCTCAGGGGCAGGGGTAGGGGCCAACGTCCTGACTTTC
CDR3: CASSSGAGVGANVLTF

V: TRBV5-8
size: few
D: TRBD2
J: TRBJ2-3
DNA: TGTGCCAGCAGCTTGGCCGGGACTAGCGGGAGCACAGATACGCAGTATTTT
CDR3: CASSLAGTSGSTDTQYF

V: TRBV2
size: .
D: .
J: TRBJ2-6
DNA: TGTGCCAGCCGGGACGGAATCTCTGGGGCCAACGTCCTGACTTTC
CDR3: CASRDGISGANVLTF

V: TRBV14
size: .
D: .
J: TRBJ1-6
DNA: TGTGCCAGCAGCCAAGGGGGGTCGTTGCCCCTCCACTTT
CDR3: CASSQGGSLPLHF

V: TRBV7-9
size: .
D: .
J: TRBJ1-5
DNA: TGTGCCAGCAGCGGCGACGGGACCCGAGCGCATTTT
CDR3: CASSGDGTRAHF

V: TRBV2
size: once
D: TRBD1
J: TRBJ2-3
DNA: TGTGCCAGCAGCCCGACAGGGGATACGCAGTATTTT
CDR3: CASSPTGDTQYF

V: TRBV7-3
size: few
D: .
J: TRBJ2-2
DNA: TGTGCCAGCAGCTCACTAAGCGTAGGGAATTACACCGGGGAGCTGTTTTTT
CDR3: CASSSLSVGNYTGELFF

V: TRBV30
size: .
D: .
J: TRBJ1-1
DNA: TGTGCCTGGAGTGTACGCGAGAACACTGAAGCTTTCTTT
CDR3: CAWSVRENTEAFF

V: TRBV7-8
size: .
D: .
J: TRBJ1-6
DNA: TGTGCCAGCAGCCACGGGGGGGGACCCTATAATTCACCCCTCCACTTT
CDR3: CASSHGGGPYNSPLHF

V: TRBV18
size: .
D: TRBD2
J: TRBJ2-5
DNA: TGTGCCAGCTCACCACCGGGACTAGCGGGGTTGGGAGAGACCCAGTACTTC
CDR3: CASSPPGLAGLGETQYF

V: TRBV5-1
size: .
D: .
J: TRBJ1-1
DNA: TGCGCCAGCAGCTTCACAGGGATGGACACTGAAGCTTTCTTT
CDR3: CASSFTGMDTEAFF

V: TRBV4-2
size: few
D: TRBD2
J: TRBJ2-6
DNA: TGTGCCAGCAGCCTTAACGGCGGGGGGGCCTCTGGGGCCAACGTCCTGACTTTC
CDR3: CASSLNGGGASGANVLTF

V: TRBV7-9
size: .
D: TRBD1
J: TRBJ1-5
DNA: TGTGCCAGCAGCTTAGGGACAGGGCCCTATCAGCCCCAGCATTTT
CDR3: CASSLGTGPYQPQHF

V: TRBV4-2
size: .
D: .
J: TRBJ2-7
DNA: TGTGCCAGCAGCCAACAACCCAGGGATGCCTACGAGCAGTACTTC
CDR3: CASSQQPRDAYEQYF

V: TRBV7-2
size: .
D: TRBD2
J: TRBJ2-2
DNA: TGTGCCAGCAGCTCGCTAGCGGGGGGGCTCGCCGGGGAGCTGTTTTTT
CDR3: CASSSLAGGLAGELFF

V: TRBV6-1
size: .
D: TRBD1
J: TRBJ2-4
DNA: TGTGCCAGCAGCGGGACAGGGGAAAACATTCAGTACTTC
CDR3: CASSGTGENIQYF

V: TRBV29-1
size: once
D: TRBD1
J: TRBJ1-2
DNA: TGCAGCGCTAGTCCGTGGGGACAGGGGGAGGGCTACACCTTC
CDR3: CSASPWGQGEGYTF

V: TRBV9
size: .
D: TRBD2
J: TRBJ2-7
DNA: TGTGCCAGCAGCGTAGGAAGTCTAGCGGTTGGGACCTACGAGCAGTACTTC
CDR3: CASSVGSLAVGTYEQYF

V: TRBV27
size: .
D: TRBD1
J: TRBJ2-1
DNA: TGTGCCAGCAGTTTAGACAGGGACGGCTACAATGAGCAGTTCTTC
CDR3: CASSLDRDGYNEQFF

V: TRBV2
size: .
D: TRBD1
J: TRBJ2-3
DNA: TGTGCCAGCAGTCGGGACAGGACAGGGGGCACAGATACGCAGTATTTT
CDR3: CASSRDRTGGTDTQYF

V: TRBV5-1
size: .
D: TRBD1
J: TRBJ2-7
DNA: TGCGCCAGCAGCTTGACAGGGGGCTCGTCCTACGAGCAGTACTTC
CDR3: CASSLTGGSSYEQYF

V: TRBV18
size: .
D: .
J: TRBJ2-1
DNA: TGTGCCAGCTCACCAACCCGGGACAATGAGCAGTTCTTC
CDR3: CASSPTRDNEQFF

V: TRBV7-3
size: .
D: TRBD2
J: TRBJ2-5
DNA: TGTGCCAGCAGCCAAAACCAGCTAGCGGGCGAGGAGACCCAGTACTTC
CDR3: CASSQNQLAGEETQYF

V: TRBV2
size: .
D: .
J: TRBJ2-2
DNA: TGTGCCAGCAGGGACCGGCTCTACACCGGGGAGCTGTTTTTT
CDR3: CASRDRLYTGELFF

V: TRBV6-5
size: .
D: .
J: TRBJ2-2
DNA: TGTGCCAGCAGTCCTCAAGGGGGGTACACCGGGGAGCTGTTTTTT
CDR3: CASSPQGGYTGELFF

V: TRBV19
size: .
D: .
J: TRBJ1-1
DNA: TGTGCCAGTAGTATAGGCGGCAGCGTGAACACTGAAGCTTTCTTT
CDR3: CASSIGGSVNTEAFF

V: TRBV28
size: .
D: TRBD2
J: TRBJ2-3
DNA: TGTGCCAGCAGGGCAGCGGGGCATTCAGATACGCAGTATTTT
CDR3: CASRAAGHSDTQYF

V: TRBV25-1
size: .
D: .
J: TRBJ2-1
DNA: TGTGCCAGCAGTGAGCCGGGACTTAATGAGCAGTTCTTC
CDR3: CASSEPGLNEQFF

V: TRBV7-3
size: .
D: .
J: TRBJ1-2
DNA: TGTGCCAGCAGTTTCGCAGACAGTAACTTCACCTTC
CDR3: CASSFADSNFTF

V: TRBV7-9
size: once
D: .
J: TRBJ1-3
DNA: TGTGCCAGCAGCCCTCGGGGGCAAAGCTCTGGAAACACCATATATTTT
CDR3: CASSPRGQSSGNTIYF

V: TRBV7-3
size: .
D: .
J: TRBJ2-2
DNA: TGTGCCAGCAGCTTAACAGGGGGCACCGGGGAGCTGTTTTTT
CDR3: CASSLTGGTGELFF

V: TRBV14
size: .
D: .
J: TRBJ1-6
DNA: TGTGCCAGCAGCCAAGAGAGTCAGGGCAGGTCACCCCTCCACTTT
CDR3: CASSQESQGRSPLHF

V: TRBV5-5
size: .
D: TRBD1
J: TRBJ1-2
DNA: TGTGCCAGCAGCGGAAACAGACAGGGGCGGTATGGCTACACCTTC
CDR3: CASSGNRQGRYGYTF

V: TRBV4-3
size: .
D: .
J: TRBJ2-2
DNA: TGCGCCAGCAGCCAAGATCATCCAACACGAACGAACACCGGGGAGCTGTTTTTT
CDR3: CASSQDHPTRTNTGELFF

V: TRBV5-4
size: .
D: TRBD1
J: TRBJ1-6
DNA: TGTGCCAGCAGCTTGGCCGAGGGGGCGGGCAATTCACCCCTCCACTTT
CDR3: CASSLAEGAGNSPLHF

V: TRBV2
size: .
D: .
J: TRBJ2-1
DNA: TGTGCCAGCAGAAAAGAGGGGGGGCCCGGGGATGAGCAGTTCTTC
CDR3: CASRKEGGPGDEQFF

V: TRBV5-1
size: .
D: .
J: TRBJ2-2
DNA: TGCGCCAGCACCTCCCCGACAGGAAACACCGGGGAGCTGTTTTTT
CDR3: CASTSPTGNTGELFF

V: TRBV7-6
size: .
D: TRBD2
J: TRBJ2-5
DNA: TGTGCCAGCAGCTTAGGAGCTAGCGGGGGGGCGTTTTCGGAGACCCAGTACTTC
CDR3: CASSLGASGGAFSETQYF

V: TRBV6-1
size: .
D: TRBD1
J: TRBJ1-6
DNA: TGTGCCAGCAGTGAAGGGAGGGACAGGGTTCTATCACCCCTCCACTTT
CDR3: CASSEGRDRVLSPLHF

V: TRBV5-6
size: .
D: .
J: TRBJ2-5
DNA: TGTGCCAGCAGCTTGGCGGCTTTCCAAGAGACCCAGTACTTC
CDR3: CASSLAAFQETQYF

V: TRBV4-3
size: .
D: .
J: TRBJ2-3
DNA: TGCGCCAGCAGAAAAGGGGATGGAGATACGCAGTATTTT
CDR3: CASRKGDGDTQYF

V: TRBV6-5
size: .
D: .
J: TRBJ2-1
DNA: TGTGCCAGCAGCCGCGGGGTTGAGCAGTTCTTC
CDR3: CASSRGVEQFF

V: TRBV5-1
size: few
D: .
J: TRBJ1-6
DNA: TGCGCCAGCAGCTTGGAGCAGGGGACCCTCCACTTT
CDR3: CASSLEQGTLHF

V: TRBV2
size: .
D: TRBD2
J: TRBJ2-5
DNA: TGTGCCAGCAGCCCTAGCGGGGGGGCGTGGGAGACCCAGTACTTC
CDR3: CASSPSGGAWETQYF

V: TRBV2
size: .
D: .
J: TRBJ2-7
DNA: TGTGCCAGCCGCTCCGACAGCTCCTACGAGCAGTACTTC
CDR3: CASRSDSSYEQYF

V: TRBV7-3
size: .
D: .
J: TRBJ2-1
DNA: TGTGCCAGCAGCTTAAAGTCAGACACTTCCTACAATGAGCAGTTCTTC
CDR3: CASSLKSDTSYNEQFF

V: TRBV10-2
size: .
D: .
J: TRBJ1-2
DNA: TGCGCCAGCGCCCGAGGGTACAGGGACTATGGCTACACCTTC
CDR3: CASARGYRDYGYTF

V: TRBV7-9
size: .
D: TRBD2
J: TRBJ2-2
DNA: TGTGCCAGCAGCCACCCCCGGACTAGCGGGAACACCGGGGAGCTGTTTTTT
CDR3: CASSHPRTSGNTGELFF

V: TRBV18
size: .
D: .
J: TRBJ1-4
DNA: TGTGCCAGCTCACTCACAGAAGCAACTAATGAAAAACTGTTTTTT
CDR3: CASSLTEATNEKLFF

V: TRBV5-1
size: .
D: .
J: TRBJ2-3
DNA: TGCGCCAGCAGCTTGGCTCAGCCGGGACTCACGAGCACAGATACGCAGTATTTT
CDR3: CASSLAQPGLTSTDTQYF